This TCR beta chain was recorded in a study of blood T cell repertoires in COVID-19. Study-wide context: In each case, the material was cDNA or gDNA derived from T cells, B-cell-depleted T cells, or PBMCs.

The assay was immunoSEQ multiplex PCR, and TCRdb's table has in-frame clones only and misses some. This table holds about 240,000 clones, 75% to 90% found once. In germline, CDR1 is LNHDA, CDR2 SQIVND (reference sequence). This CDR3 has 14 amino acids. Trimming removed 3 bases from V and 4 bases from J, with 12 bases in between. Sequencing was done on a sample of PBMCs or T cells enriched from blood (not recorded which). This clonotype was obtained from a woman aged 40-49 years with acute COVID-19. The chain combines TRBV19 with TRBJ1-1, with a weak D call TRBD1 (6 bases). In nucleotides, the CDR3 is TGTGCCAGTAGTATTCCCAGGGGTTTCACTGAAGCTTTCTTT. Protein sequence: CASSIPRGFTEAFF.